This T cell receptor beta chain was sequenced during a study of radiotherapy plus CTLA-4 blockade in lung cancer. The table came from immunoSEQ multiplex PCR; TCRdb's copy has only in-frame clones and leaves some out. The sample holds about 51,000 clones; roughly 80% are singletons and the top ten take around 7.9%. Between the trimmed V and J ends, which lost 0 bases and 14 bases, there was a span of 18 bases. This CDR3 contains 15 residues. Germline assignment: CDR1 SGDLS and CDR2 YYNGEE. The clonotype comes from a human donor with non-small cell lung cancer who had a complete response to radiotherapy plus ipilimumab. This sample comprised peripheral blood, obtained from a patient treated with radiotherapy plus ipilimumab. The chain employs TRBV9 and TRBJ1-6, with D unresolved. CDR3 protein: CASSVDGQRSGTLHF. The CDR3 DNA sequence: TGTGCCAGCAGCGTAGATGGCCAACGGTCCGGGACCCTCCACTTT.